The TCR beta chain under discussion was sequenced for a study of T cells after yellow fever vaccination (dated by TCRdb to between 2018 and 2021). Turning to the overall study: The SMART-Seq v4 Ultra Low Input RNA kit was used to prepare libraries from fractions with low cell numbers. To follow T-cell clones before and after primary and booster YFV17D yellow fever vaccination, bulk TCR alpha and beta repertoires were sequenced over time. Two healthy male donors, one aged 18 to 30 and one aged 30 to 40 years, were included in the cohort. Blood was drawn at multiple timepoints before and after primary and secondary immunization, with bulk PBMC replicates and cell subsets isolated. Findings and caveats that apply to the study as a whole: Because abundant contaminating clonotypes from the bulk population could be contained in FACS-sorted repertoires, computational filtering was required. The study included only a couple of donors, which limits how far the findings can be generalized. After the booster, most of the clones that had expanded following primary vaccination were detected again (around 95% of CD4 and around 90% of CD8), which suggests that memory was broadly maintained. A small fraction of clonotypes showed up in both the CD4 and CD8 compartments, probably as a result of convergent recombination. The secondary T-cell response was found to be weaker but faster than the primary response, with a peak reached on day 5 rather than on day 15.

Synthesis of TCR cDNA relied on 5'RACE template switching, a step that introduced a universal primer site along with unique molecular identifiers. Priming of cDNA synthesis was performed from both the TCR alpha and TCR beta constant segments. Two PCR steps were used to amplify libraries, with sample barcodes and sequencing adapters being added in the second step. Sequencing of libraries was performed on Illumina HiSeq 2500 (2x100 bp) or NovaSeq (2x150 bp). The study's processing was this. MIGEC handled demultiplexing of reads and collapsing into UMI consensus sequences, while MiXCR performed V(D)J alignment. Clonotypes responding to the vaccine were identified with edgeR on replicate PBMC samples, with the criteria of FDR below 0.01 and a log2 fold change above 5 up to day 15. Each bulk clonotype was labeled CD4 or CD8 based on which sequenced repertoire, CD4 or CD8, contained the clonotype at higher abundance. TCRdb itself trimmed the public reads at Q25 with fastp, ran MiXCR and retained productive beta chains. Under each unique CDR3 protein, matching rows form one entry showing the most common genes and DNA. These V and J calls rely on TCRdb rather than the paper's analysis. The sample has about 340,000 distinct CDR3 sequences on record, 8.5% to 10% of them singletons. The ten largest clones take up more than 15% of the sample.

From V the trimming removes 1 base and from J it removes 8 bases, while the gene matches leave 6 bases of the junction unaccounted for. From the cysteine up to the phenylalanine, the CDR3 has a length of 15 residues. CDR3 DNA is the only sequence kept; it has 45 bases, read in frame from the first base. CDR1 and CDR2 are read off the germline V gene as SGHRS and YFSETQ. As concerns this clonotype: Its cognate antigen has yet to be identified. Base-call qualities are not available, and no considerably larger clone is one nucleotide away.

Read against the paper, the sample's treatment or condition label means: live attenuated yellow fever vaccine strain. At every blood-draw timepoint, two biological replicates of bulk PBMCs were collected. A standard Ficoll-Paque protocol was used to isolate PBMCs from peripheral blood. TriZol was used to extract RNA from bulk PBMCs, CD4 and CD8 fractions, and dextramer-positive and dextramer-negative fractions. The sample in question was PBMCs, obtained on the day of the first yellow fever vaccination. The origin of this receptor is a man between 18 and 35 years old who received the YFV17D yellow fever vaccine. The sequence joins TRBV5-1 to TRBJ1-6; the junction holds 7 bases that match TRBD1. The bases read TGCGCCAGCAGCTTGCGGGCAGGGGGAGATTCACCCCTCCACTTT. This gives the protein CASSLRAGGDSPLHF. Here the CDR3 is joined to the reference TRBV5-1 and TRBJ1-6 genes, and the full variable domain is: KAGVTQTPRYLIKTRGQQVTLSCSPISGHRSVSWYQQTPGQGLQFLFEYFSETQRNKGNFPGRFSGRQFSNSRSEMNVSTLELGDSALYLCASSLRAGGDSPLHFGNGTRLTVT.